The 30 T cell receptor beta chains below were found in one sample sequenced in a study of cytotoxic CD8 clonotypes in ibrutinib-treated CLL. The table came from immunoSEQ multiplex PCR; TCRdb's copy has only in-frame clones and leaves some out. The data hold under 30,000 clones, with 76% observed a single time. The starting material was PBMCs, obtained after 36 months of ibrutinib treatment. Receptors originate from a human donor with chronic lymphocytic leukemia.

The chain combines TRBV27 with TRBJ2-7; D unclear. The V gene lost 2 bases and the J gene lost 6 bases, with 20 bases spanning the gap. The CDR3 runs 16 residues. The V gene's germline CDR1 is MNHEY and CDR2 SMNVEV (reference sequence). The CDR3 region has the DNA TGTGCCAGCAGTTTAAGTCCCCAGTATTACTTGGGCGAGCAGTACTTC. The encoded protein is CASSLSPQYYLGEQYF.

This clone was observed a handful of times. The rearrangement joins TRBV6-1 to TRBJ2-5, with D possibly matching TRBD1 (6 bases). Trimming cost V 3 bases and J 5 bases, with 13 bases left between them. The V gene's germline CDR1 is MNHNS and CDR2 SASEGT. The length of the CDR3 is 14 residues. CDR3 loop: CASSEGHLGETQYF. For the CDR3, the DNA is TGTGCCAGCAGTGAGGGACACCTAGGGGAGACCCAGTACTTC.

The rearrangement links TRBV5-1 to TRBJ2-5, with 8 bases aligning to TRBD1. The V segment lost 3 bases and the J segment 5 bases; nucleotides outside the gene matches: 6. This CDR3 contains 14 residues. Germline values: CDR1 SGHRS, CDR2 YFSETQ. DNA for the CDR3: TGCGCCAGCAGCTCCTACGGGACAGGCGAGACCCAGTACTTC. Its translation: CASSSYGTGETQYF.

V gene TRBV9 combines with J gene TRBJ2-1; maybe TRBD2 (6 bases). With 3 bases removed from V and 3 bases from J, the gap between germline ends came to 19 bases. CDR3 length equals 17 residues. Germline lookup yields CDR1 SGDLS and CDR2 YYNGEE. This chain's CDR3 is CASSAGDGRYNYNEQFF. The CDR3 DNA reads TGTGCCAGCAGCGCGGGGGACGGACGGTATAACTACAATGAGCAGTTCTTC.

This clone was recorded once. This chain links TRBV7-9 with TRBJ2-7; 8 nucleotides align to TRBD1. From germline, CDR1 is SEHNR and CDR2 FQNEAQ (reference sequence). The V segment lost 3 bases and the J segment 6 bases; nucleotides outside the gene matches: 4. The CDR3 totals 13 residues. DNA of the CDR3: TGTGCCAGCAGCTTCGGGACAGGCCCCGAGCAGTACTTC. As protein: CASSFGTGPEQYF. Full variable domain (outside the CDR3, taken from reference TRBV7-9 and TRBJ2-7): DTGVSQNPRHKITKRGQNVTFRCDPISEHNRLYWYRQTLGQGPEFLTYFQNEAQLEKSRLLSDRFSAERPKGSFSTLEIQRTEQGDSAMYLCASSFGTGPEQYFGPGTRLTVT.

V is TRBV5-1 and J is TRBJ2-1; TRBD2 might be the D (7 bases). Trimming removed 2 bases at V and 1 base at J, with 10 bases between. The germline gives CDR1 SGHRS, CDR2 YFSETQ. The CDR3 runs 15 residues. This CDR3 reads CASSFRGASYNEQFF. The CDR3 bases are TGCGCCAGCAGCTTCCGGGGGGCTTCCTACAATGAGCAGTTCTTC. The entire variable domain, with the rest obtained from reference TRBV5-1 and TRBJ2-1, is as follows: KAGVTQTPRYLIKTRGQQVTLSCSPISGHRSVSWYQQTPGQGLQFLFEYFSETQRNKGNFPGRFSGRQFSNSRSEMNVSTLELGDSALYLCASSFRGASYNEQFFGPGTRLTVL.

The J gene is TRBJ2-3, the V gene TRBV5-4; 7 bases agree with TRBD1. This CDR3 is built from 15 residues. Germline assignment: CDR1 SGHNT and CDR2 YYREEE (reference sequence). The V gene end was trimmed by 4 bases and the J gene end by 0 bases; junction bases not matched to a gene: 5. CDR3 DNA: TGTGCCAGCAGCGCCGACAGGGTCAGCACAGATACGCAGTATTTT. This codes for CASSADRVSTDTQYF.

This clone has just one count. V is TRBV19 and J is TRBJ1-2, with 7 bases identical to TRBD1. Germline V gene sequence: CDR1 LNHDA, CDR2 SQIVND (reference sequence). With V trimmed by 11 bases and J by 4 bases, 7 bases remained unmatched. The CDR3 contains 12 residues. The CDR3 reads CASTGTLYGYTF. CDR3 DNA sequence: TGTGCCTCGACAGGGACCCTCTATGGCTACACCTTC.

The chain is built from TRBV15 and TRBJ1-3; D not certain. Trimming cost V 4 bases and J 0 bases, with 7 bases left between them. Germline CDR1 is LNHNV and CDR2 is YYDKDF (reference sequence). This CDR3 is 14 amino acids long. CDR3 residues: CATSTGSSGNTIYF. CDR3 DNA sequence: TGTGCCACCAGCACCGGAAGCTCTGGAAACACCATATATTTT. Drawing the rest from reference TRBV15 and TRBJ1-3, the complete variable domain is DAMVIQNPRYQVTQFGKPVTLSCSQTLNHNVMYWYQQKSSQAPKLLFHYYDKDFNNEADTPDNFQSRRPNTSFCFLDIRSPGLGDTAMYLCATSTGSSGNTIYFGEGSWLTVV.

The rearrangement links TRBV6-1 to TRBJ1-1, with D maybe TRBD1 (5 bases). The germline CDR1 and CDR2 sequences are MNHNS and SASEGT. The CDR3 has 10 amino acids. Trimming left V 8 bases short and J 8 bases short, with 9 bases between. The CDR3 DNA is TGTGCCAGCCGGGGGGGGGAAGCTTTCTTT. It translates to CASRGGEAFF.

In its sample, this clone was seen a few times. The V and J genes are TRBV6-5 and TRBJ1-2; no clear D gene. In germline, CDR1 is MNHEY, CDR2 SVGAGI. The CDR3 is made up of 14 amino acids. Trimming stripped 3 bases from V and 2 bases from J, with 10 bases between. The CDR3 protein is CASSYGTANYGYTF. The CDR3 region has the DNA TGTGCCAGCAGTTATGGAACAGCAAACTATGGCTACACCTTC.

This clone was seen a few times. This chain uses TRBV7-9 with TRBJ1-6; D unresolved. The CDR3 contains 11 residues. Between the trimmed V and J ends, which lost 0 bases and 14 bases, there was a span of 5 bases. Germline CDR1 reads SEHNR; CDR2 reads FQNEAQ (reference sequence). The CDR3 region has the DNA TGTGCCAGCAGCTTAGCTAAGGCCCTCCACTTT. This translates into CASSLAKALHF.

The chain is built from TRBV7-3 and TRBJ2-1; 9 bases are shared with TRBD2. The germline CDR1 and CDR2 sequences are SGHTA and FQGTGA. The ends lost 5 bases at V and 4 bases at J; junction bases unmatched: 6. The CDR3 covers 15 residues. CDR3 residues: CASSLIAGVYNEQFF. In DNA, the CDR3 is TGTGCCAGCAGCCTAATAGCGGGGGTTTACAATGAGCAGTTCTTC.

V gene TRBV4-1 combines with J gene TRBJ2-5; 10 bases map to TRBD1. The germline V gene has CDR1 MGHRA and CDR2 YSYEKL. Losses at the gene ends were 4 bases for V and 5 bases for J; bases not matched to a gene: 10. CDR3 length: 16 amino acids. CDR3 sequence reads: CASSLSATGGSETQYF. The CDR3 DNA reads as TGCGCCAGCAGCCTATCGGCGACAGGGGGCTCTGAGACCCAGTACTTC.

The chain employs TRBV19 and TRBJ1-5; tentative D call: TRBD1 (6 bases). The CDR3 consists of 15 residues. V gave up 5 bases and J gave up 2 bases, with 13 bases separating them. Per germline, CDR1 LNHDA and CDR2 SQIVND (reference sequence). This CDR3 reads CASSPWGLGNQPQHF. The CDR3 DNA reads TGTGCCAGTAGTCCCTGGGGGCTAGGCAATCAGCCCCAGCATTTT. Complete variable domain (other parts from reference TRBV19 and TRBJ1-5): DGGITQSPKYLFRKEGQNVTLSCEQNLNHDAMYWYRQDPGQGLRLIYYSQIVNDFQKGDIAEGYSVSREKKESFPLTVTSAQKNPTAFYLCASSPWGLGNQPQHFGDGTRLSIL.

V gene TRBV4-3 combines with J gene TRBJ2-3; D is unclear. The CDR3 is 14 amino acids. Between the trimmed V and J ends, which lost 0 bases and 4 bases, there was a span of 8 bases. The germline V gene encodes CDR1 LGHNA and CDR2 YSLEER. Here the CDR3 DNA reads TGCGCCAGCAGCCAAGAAGGAGTTGCAGATACGCAGTATTTT. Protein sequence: CASSQEGVADTQYF.

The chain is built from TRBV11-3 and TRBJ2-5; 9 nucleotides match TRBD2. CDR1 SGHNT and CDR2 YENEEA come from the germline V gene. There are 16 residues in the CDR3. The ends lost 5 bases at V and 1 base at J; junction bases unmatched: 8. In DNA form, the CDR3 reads TGTGCCAGCAGCCCCCGACTAGCGGACCTCCAAGAGACCCAGTACTTC. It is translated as CASSPRLADLQETQYF.

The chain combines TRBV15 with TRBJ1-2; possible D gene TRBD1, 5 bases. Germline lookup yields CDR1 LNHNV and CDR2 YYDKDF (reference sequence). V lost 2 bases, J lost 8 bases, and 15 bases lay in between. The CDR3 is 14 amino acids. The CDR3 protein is CATSRPRGVDGYTF. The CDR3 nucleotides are TGTGCCACCAGCAGACCCCGGGGGGTGGACGGCTACACCTTC.

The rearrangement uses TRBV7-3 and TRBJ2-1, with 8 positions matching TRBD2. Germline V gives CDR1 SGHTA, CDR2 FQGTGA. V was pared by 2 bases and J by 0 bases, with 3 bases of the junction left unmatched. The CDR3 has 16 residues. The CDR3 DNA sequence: TGTGCCAGCAGCTTAGGCGGGGGGCTCTCCTACAATGAGCAGTTCTTC. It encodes CASSLGGGLSYNEQFF.

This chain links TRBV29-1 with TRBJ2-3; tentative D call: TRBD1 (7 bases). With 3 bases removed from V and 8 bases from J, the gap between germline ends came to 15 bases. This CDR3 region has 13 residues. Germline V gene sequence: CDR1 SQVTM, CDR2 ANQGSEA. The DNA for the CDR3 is TGCAGCGTTGAGTTCGGGGGACAGACTACGCAGTATTTT. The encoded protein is CSVEFGGQTTQYF.

This chain's CDR3 is CASSRWGGNTDTQYF. For the CDR3, the DNA is TGCGCCAGCAGCAGGTGGGGAGGGAACACAGATACGCAGTATTTT. The chain combines TRBV5-1 with TRBJ2-3, with 7 bases aligning to TRBD2. V shed 4 bases and J 2 bases; nucleotides not matched to a gene: 7. Germline CDR1 SGHRS, CDR2 YFSETQ. The CDR3 runs 15 residues.

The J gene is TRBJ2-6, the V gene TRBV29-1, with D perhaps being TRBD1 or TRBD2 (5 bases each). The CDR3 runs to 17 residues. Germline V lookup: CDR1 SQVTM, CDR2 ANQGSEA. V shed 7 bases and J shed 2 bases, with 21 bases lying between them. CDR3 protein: CSALGRERRTGANVLTF. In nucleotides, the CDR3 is TGCAGCGCATTGGGACGTGAACGAAGGACTGGGGCCAACGTCCTGACTTTC.

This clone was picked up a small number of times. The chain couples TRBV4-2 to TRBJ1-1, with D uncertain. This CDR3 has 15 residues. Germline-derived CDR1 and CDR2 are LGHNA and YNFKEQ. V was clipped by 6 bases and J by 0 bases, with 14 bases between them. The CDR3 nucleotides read TGTGCCAGCAGTCCTTTAGGGCCCATGAACACTGAAGCTTTCTTT. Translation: CASSPLGPMNTEAFF.

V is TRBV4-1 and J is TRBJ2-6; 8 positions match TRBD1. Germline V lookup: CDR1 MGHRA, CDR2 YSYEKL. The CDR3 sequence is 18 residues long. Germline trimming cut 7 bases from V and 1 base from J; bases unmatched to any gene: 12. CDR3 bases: TGCGCCAGCACCCTCGGGGGACAGGCTATTTCTGGGGCCAACGTCCTGACTTTC. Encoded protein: CASTLGGQAISGANVLTF.

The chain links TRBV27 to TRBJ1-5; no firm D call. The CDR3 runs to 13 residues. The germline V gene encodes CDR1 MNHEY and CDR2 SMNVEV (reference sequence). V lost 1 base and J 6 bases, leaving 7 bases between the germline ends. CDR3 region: CASSLYSGQPQHF. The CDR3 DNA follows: TGTGCCAGCAGTTTATACAGTGGTCAGCCCCAGCATTTT.

The DNA of the CDR3 is TGTGCCTGGAGTAGGGACAGGGAAGGGTCACCCCTCCACTTT. It specifies CAWSRDREGSPLHF. The chain links TRBV30 to TRBJ1-6; TRBD1 aligns across 9 bases. Germline values: CDR1 GTSNPN, CDR2 SVGIG (reference sequence). J was trimmed by 10 bases and V by 2 bases; bases with no gene match: 6. The CDR3 sequence is 14 residues long.

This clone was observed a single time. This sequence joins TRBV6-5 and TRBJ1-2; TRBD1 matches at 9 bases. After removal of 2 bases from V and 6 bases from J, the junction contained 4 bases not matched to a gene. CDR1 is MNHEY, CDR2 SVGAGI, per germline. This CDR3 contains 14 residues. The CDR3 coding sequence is TGTGCCAGCAGTTACGGAGGACAGGGGAATGGCTACACCTTC. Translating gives CASSYGGQGNGYTF.

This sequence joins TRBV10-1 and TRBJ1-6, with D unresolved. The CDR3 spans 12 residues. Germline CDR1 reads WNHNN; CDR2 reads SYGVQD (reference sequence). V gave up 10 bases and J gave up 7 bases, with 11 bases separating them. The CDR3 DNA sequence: TGCGCCACCGAAGTGGGGAATTCACCCCTCCACTTT. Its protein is CATEVGNSPLHF.

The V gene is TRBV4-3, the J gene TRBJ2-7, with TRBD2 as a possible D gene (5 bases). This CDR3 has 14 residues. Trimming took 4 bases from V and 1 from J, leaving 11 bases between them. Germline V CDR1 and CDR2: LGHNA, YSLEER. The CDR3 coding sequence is TGCGCCAGCAGCCCAAACGAGGGATCCTACGAGCAGTACTTC. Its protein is CASSPNEGSYEQYF.

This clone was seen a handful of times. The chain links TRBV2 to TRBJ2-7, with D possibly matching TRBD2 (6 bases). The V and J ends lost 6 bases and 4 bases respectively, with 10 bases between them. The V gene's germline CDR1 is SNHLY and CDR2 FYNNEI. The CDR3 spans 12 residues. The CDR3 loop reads CASRGLSYEQYF. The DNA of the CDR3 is TGTGCCAGCAGGGGACTTTCTTACGAGCAGTACTTC.